The 25 T cell receptor beta chains listed next were all sequenced from one sample in a study of cytomegalovirus exposure and HLA in healthy donors. PCR used 60 Vbeta primers and 13 Jbeta primers. TCRdb keeps only in-frame clones here, not all; method: immunoSEQ multiplex PCR. The sample lists some 74,000 clones, around 82% occurring once. Sequenced sample: PBMCs. All receptors come from a male donor in good health and CMV-seronegative.

The chain joins TRBV2 to TRBJ2-3, with a possible D match to TRBD2 (5 bases). CDR1 and CDR2 from the germline V gene are SNHLY and FYNNEI. Deletions cut 7 bases from V and 2 bases from J, with 10 bases between. The CDR3 runs to 13 residues. CDR3 bases: TGTGCCAGCACGTCGGGGTACACAGATACGCAGTATTTT. Protein sequence: CASTSGYTDTQYF.

The rearrangement uses TRBV28 and TRBJ2-3; D might be TRBD2 (6 bases). CDR1 MDHEN and CDR2 SYDVKM come from the germline V gene. Between the trimmed V and J ends, which lost 3 bases and 1 base, there was a span of 14 bases. The CDR3 totals 16 residues. Here the CDR3 DNA reads TGTGCCAGCAGTTTTGGTCGGGCTAGCGGCACAGATACGCAGTATTTT. Translating gives CASSFGRASGTDTQYF.

The V gene is TRBV5-1, the J gene TRBJ1-1; 11 nucleotides line up with TRBD1. The CDR3 has 18 residues. Germline loops: CDR1 SGHRS, CDR2 YFSETQ. V was pared by 1 base and J by 3 bases, with 11 bases of the junction left unmatched. CDR3 in amino acids: CASSLTSRTGGIDTEAFF. DNA of the CDR3: TGCGCCAGCAGCTTGACCTCCCGGACAGGGGGCATTGACACTGAAGCTTTCTTT.

Here the CDR3 DNA reads TGTGCCAGCAGGCGAAGCGGGGGGTGGGAGTACTTC. This sequence encodes CASRRSGGWEYF. V usage is TRBV6-5 and J usage is TRBJ2-7; TRBD2 agrees at 9 bases. V trimming: 6 bases; J trimming: 11 bases; junction bases outside the gene matches: 8. Germline loops: CDR1 MNHEY, CDR2 SVGAGI. The CDR3 contains 12 residues.

The chain recombines TRBV25-1 with TRBJ1-1; D gene uncertain. Trimming left V 8 bases short and J 7 bases short, with 11 bases between. The CDR3 totals 11 residues. Germline V lookup: CDR1 MGHDK, CDR2 SYGVNS. The CDR3 is CASSSPGEAFF. CDR3 DNA sequence: TGTGCCAGCTCCTCTCCGGGTGAAGCTTTCTTT.

J is TRBJ2-5 and V is TRBV7-9; tentative D call: TRBD2 (6 bases). The CDR3 is 17 amino acids. V lost 0 bases to trimming and J lost 0 bases, with 14 bases between them. In germline, CDR1 is SEHNR, CDR2 FQNEAQ (reference sequence). The CDR3 nucleotides read TGTGCCAGCAGCTTAGCGTCTGGGACTGGGTACCAAGAGACCCAGTACTTC. It translates to CASSLASGTGYQETQYF.

Worth noting for this clone: The junction and the germline gene differ at one end; a read error may be behind it. The CDR3 region has the DNA TGTTCCAGCACCATCATGTCCACTGAAGCTTTCTTT. This encodes CSSTIMSTEAFF. V gene TRBV7-9 combines with J gene TRBJ1-1; D is undetermined. There are 12 residues in the CDR3. Germline V CDR1 and CDR2: SEHNR, FQNEAQ (reference sequence).

V usage is TRBV2 and J usage is TRBJ1-6; 7 bases are a match to TRBD1. Germline V CDR1 and CDR2: SNHLY, FYNNEI. The ends lost 7 bases at V and 8 bases at J; junction bases unmatched: 8. The CDR3 has 14 amino acids. The CDR3 nucleotides read TGTGCCAGCACCCTACTGACAGGGTATTCACCCCTCCACTTT. Translation: CASTLLTGYSPLHF. The full variable domain, in which reference TRBV2 and TRBJ1-6 provide the parts outside the CDR3, is EPEVTQTPSHQVTQMGQEVILRCVPISNHLYFYWYRQILGQKVEFLVSFYNNEISEKSEIFDDQFSVERPDGSNFTLKIRSTKLEDSAMYFCASTLLTGYSPLHFGNGTRLTVT.

This clone has a single count. The J gene is TRBJ2-7, the V gene TRBV14, with 12 bases aligning to TRBD2. This CDR3 spans 19 amino acids. From germline, CDR1 is SGHDN and CDR2 FVKESK. The V and J ends lost 4 bases and 4 bases, in that order; junction bases with no gene match: 17. The CDR3 sequence: CASSLRPGDGLAGTYEQYF. The CDR3 DNA is TGTGCCAGCAGCCTGCGGCCGGGTGACGGACTAGCGGGAACTTACGAGCAGTACTTC.

The genes are TRBV6-5 and TRBJ1-6; 8 nucleotides match TRBD1. This CDR3 spans 13 amino acids. V was clipped by 7 bases and J by 7 bases; unmatched bases: 3. Germline V lookup: CDR1 MNHEY, CDR2 SVGAGI. The CDR3 loop reads CASMDRDNSPLHF. As DNA, the CDR3 is TGTGCCAGCATGGACAGGGACAATTCACCCCTCCACTTT.

A few counts support this clone. The genes are TRBV7-2 and TRBJ2-7, with TRBD1 identical over 10 bases. Germline CDR1 and CDR2: SGHTA and FQGNSA. The CDR3 spans 14 residues. Trimming removed 3 bases from V and 9 bases from J; junction bases left unmatched: 8. The CDR3 sequence is CASSFDRGRFGQYF. DNA of the CDR3: TGTGCCAGCAGCTTTGACAGGGGGCGCTTTGGGCAGTACTTC.

The CDR3 reads CAWSVEGAHGTDTQYF. CDR3 coding DNA: TGTGCCTGGAGTGTCGAGGGGGCTCATGGCACAGATACGCAGTATTTT. The chain employs TRBV30 and TRBJ2-3, with 7 bases aligning to TRBD1. Germline V CDR1 and CDR2: GTSNPN, SVGIG (reference sequence). V shed 0 bases and J 1 base; nucleotides not matched to a gene: 7. The CDR3 consists of 16 residues. Filled out from reference TRBV30 and TRBJ2-3, the complete variable domain reads SQTIHQWPATLVQPVGSPLSLECTVEGTSNPNLYWYRQAAGRGLQLLFYSVGIGQISSEVPQNLSASRPQDRQFILSSKKLLLSDSGFYLCAWSVEGAHGTDTQYFGPGTRLTVL.

This chain uses TRBV5-4 with TRBJ2-5; weak D call: TRBD2 (5 bases). Germline CDR1 and CDR2: SGHNT and YYREEE (reference sequence). Trimming took off 1 base at V and 2 bases at J, with 12 bases between the two ends. This CDR3 is built from 15 residues. CDR3 amino acids: CASSLRGIVQETQYF. The CDR3 DNA follows: TGTGCCAGCAGCTTGAGAGGGATTGTACAAGAGACCCAGTACTTC.

The table lists this clone with a few counts. This chain uses TRBV4-1 with TRBJ1-2, with D unresolved. Deletions cut 6 bases from V and 8 bases from J, with 16 bases between. The length of the CDR3 is 13 residues. CDR1 MGHRA and CDR2 YSYEKL come from the germline V gene. CDR3 DNA: TGCGCCAGCAGTCAATTGCCTACGGGGGGCTACACCTTC. Protein: CASSQLPTGGYTF.

The chain carries TRBV7-9 and TRBJ2-1, with 12 bases that match TRBD2. Trimming removed 4 bases from V and 7 bases from J; junction bases left unmatched: 5. The CDR3 contains 15 residues. CDR1 SEHNR and CDR2 FQNEAQ come from the germline V gene (reference sequence). CDR3 region: CASSYSGTSGNEQFF. The CDR3 nucleotides are TGTGCCAGCAGCTACTCCGGGACTAGCGGGAATGAGCAGTTCTTC.

This chain connects TRBV28 to TRBJ2-5; TRBD1 matches at 7 bases. The CDR3 has 13 amino acids. The germline V gene encodes CDR1 MDHEN and CDR2 SYDVKM. Unmatched junction bases numbered 7, after V lost 7 bases and J lost 5 bases. The CDR3 DNA reads TGTGCCAGCACTAAAGACAGGGTCGAGACCCAGTACTTC. Encoded protein: CASTKDRVETQYF.

V is TRBV11-2 and J is TRBJ2-3, with D hard to call. Trimming removed 0 bases from V and 2 bases from J, with 9 bases in between. The germline V gene encodes CDR1 SGHAT and CDR2 FQNNGV. CDR3 length: 15 amino acids. This CDR3 is CASSLDLAPTDTQYF. The CDR3 DNA follows: TGTGCCAGCAGCTTAGATCTGGCTCCCACAGATACGCAGTATTTT.

The gene calls are TRBV27 and TRBJ2-7, with D perhaps TRBD2 (5 bases). Germline V gives CDR1 MNHEY, CDR2 SMNVEV (reference sequence). V dropped 3 bases and J dropped 0 bases, with 9 bases sitting between them. CDR3 length equals 14 residues. The CDR3 DNA reads TGTGCCAGCAGTTTTCTAGCCAGCTCCTACGAGCAGTACTTC. As protein: CASSFLASSYEQYF.

As concerns this clone: An end of the junction does not agree with germline; a read error may underlie this. The chain combines TRBV5-6 with TRBJ2-6, with TRBD1 as a possible D gene (6 bases). CDR1 and CDR2 from the germline V gene are SGHDT and YYEEEE. This CDR3 comprises 17 residues. Here the CDR3 DNA reads TGTGCCAGCAGCCCCGCTACAGGGAGCTCTGGGGCCAACGTCCTGCCTTTC. This translates into CASSPATGSSGANVLPF.

The rearrangement joins TRBV2 to TRBJ1-1; no definite D call. The length of the CDR3 is 11 residues. Germline V gene lookup returns CDR1 SNHLY and CDR2 FYNNEI. Trimming left V 7 bases short and J 0 bases short, with 3 bases between. DNA for the CDR3: TGTGCCAGCACATTGAACACTGAAGCTTTCTTT. Translated, it gives CASTLNTEAFF.

The count of this clone is one. The V and J genes are TRBV19 and TRBJ2-4, with 7 bases fitting TRBD2. Germline CDR1 and CDR2: LNHDA and SQIVND (reference sequence). CDR3 size: 16 residues. After removal of 5 bases from V and 4 bases from J, the junction contained 11 bases not matched to a gene. Written as DNA, the CDR3 is TGTGCCAGTAGTTTGGTAGCGGGTATAACAAAAAACATTCAGTACTTC. Its translation is CASSLVAGITKNIQYF.

V gene TRBV2 combines with J gene TRBJ2-5; D unclear. Deletions cut 0 bases from V and 7 bases from J, with 6 bases between. The CDR3 has 12 residues. CDR1 is SNHLY and CDR2 is FYNNEI in the germline V gene. CDR3 bases: TGTGCCAGCAGTGAAGCCACCGGGACCCAGTACTTC. As protein: CASSEATGTQYF.

V gene TRBV2 combines with J gene TRBJ2-1; TRBD2 aligns across 9 bases. V lost 6 bases to trimming and J lost 0 bases; unmatched junction nucleotides: 6. There are 16 residues in the CDR3. The germline gives CDR1 SNHLY, CDR2 FYNNEI. The CDR3 DNA sequence: TGTGCCAGCAGGAAGCGGGGGGCGAGCTCCTACAATGAGCAGTTCTTC. Its translation is CASRKRGASSYNEQFF.

The V and J genes are TRBV5-4 and TRBJ1-6; 8 bases are shared with TRBD1. Trimming removed 0 bases from V and 8 bases from J; junction bases left unmatched: 4. Per germline, CDR1 SGHNT and CDR2 YYREEE (reference sequence). The CDR3 covers 15 residues. CDR3 residues: CASSLVSGGYSPLHF. The CDR3 nucleotides are TGTGCCAGCAGCTTGGTTTCAGGGGGCTATTCACCCCTCCACTTT.

J is TRBJ2-6 and V is TRBV7-3; D is unresolved. Germline V gene sequence: CDR1 SGHTA, CDR2 FQGTGA. The CDR3 runs 17 residues. Between the trimmed V and J ends, which lost 2 bases and 0 bases, there was a span of 11 bases. The CDR3 loop reads CASSLRAETSGANVLTF. In DNA, the CDR3 is TGTGCCAGCAGCTTACGTGCGGAAACCTCTGGGGCCAACGTCCTGACTTTC.